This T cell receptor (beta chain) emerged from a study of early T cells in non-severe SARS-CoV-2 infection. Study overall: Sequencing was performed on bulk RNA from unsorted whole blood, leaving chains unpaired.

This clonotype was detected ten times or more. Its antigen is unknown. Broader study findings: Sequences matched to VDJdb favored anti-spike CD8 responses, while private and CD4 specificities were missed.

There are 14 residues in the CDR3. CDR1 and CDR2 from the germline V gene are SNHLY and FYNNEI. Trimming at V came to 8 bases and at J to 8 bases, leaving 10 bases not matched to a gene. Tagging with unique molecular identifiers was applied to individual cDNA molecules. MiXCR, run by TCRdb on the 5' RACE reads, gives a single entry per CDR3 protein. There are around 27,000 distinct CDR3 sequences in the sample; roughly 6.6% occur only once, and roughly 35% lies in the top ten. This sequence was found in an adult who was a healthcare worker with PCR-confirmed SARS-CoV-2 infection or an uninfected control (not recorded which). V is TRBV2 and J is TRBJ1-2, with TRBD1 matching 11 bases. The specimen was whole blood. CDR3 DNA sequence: TGTGCCAGCCGGGACAGGGGGAAAGGCAGCGGCTACACCTTC. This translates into CASRDRGKGSGYTF.